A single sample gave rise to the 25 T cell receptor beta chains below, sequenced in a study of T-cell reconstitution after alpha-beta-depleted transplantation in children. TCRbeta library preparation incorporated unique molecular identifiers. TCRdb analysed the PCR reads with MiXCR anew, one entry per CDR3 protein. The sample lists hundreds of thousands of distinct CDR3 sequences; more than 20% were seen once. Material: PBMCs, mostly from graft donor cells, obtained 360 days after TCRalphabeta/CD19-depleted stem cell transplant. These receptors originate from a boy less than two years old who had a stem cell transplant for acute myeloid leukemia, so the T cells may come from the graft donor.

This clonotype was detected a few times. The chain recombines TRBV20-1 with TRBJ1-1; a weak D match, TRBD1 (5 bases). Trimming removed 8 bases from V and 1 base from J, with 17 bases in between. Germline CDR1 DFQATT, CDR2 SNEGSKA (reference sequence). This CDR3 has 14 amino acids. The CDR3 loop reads CSSSQVGPNTEAFF. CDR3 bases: TGCAGTTCGTCACAGGTAGGACCGAACACTGAAGCTTTCTTT.

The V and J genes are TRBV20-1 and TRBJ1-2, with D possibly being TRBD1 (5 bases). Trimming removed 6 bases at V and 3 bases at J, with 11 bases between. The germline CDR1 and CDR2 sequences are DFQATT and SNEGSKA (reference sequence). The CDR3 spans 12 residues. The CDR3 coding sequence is TGCAGTGCCGTTGACAGTCACTATGGCTACACCTTC. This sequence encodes CSAVDSHYGYTF.

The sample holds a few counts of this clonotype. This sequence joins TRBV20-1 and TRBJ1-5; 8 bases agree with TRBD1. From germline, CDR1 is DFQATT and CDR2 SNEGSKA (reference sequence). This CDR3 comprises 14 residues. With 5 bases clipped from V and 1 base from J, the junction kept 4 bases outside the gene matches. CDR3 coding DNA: TGCAGTGCTTACCGACAGGGGAGCAATCAGCCCCAGCATTTT. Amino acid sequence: CSAYRQGSNQPQHF.

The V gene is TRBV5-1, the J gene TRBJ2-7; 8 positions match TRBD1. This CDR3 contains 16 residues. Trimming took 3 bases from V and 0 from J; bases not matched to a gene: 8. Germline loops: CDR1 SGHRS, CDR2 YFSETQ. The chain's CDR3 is CASSWETTGVSYEQYF. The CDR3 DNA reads TGCGCCAGCAGCTGGGAAACGACAGGGGTCTCCTACGAGCAGTACTTC.

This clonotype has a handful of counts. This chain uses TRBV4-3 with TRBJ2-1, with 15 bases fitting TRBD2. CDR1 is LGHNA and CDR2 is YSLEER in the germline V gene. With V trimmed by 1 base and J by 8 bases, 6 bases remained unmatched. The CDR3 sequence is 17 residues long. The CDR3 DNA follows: TGCGCCAGCAGCCAAGGGACTAGCGGGGGGGCCAGGGATGAGCAGTTCTTC. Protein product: CASSQGTSGGARDEQFF.

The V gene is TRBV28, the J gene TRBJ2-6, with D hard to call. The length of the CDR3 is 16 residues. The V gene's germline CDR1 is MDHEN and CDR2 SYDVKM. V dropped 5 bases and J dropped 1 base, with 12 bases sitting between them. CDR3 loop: CASSQPAESGANVLTF. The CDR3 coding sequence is TGTGCCAGCAGTCAACCGGCGGAATCTGGGGCCAACGTCCTGACTTTC.

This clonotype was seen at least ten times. The CDR3 sequence is CASSLDGLAYNEQFF. The CDR3 DNA follows: TGTGCCAGCAGCTTGGATGGGTTGGCCTACAATGAGCAGTTCTTC. This chain uses TRBV5-6 with TRBJ2-1, with D uncertain. CDR3 length: 15 amino acids. Trimming stripped 0 bases from V and 2 bases from J, with 9 bases between. Per germline, CDR1 SGHDT and CDR2 YYEEEE.

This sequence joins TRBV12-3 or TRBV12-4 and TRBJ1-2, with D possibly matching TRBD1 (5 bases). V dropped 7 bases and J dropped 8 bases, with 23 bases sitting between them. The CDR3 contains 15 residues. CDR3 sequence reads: CASTPDTGQQGGYTF. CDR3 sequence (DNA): TGTGCCAGCACCCCGGACACGGGGCAGCAAGGAGGCTACACCTTC.

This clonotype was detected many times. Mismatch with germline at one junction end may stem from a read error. CDR3 nucleotide sequence: TGCAGTGCTGGAGAACAGGTCGAGCAGTACTTC. This sequence encodes CSAGEQVEQYF. This chain joins TRBV20-1 and TRBJ2-7, with D possibly TRBD1 on 5 matching bases. The V gene's germline CDR1 is DFQATT and CDR2 SNEGSKA (reference sequence). This CDR3 has 11 amino acids.

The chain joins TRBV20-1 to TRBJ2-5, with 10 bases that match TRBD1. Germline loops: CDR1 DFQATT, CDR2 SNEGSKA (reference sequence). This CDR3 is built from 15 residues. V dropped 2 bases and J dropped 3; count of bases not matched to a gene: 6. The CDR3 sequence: CSARLPGQGKETQYF. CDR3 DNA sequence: TGCAGTGCTAGACTCCCGGGACAGGGGAAAGAGACCCAGTACTTC.

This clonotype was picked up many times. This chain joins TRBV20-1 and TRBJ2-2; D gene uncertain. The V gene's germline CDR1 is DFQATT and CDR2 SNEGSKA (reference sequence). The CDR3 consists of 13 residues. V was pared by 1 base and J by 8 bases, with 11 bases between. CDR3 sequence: CSARGMKLGELFF. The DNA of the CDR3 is TGCAGTGCTAGAGGGATGAAACTAGGGGAGCTGTTTTTT.

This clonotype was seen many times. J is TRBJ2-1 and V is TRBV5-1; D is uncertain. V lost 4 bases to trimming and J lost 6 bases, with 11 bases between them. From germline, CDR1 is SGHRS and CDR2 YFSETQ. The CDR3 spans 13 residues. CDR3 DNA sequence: TGCGCCAGCAGCCAGAACTGGGGCAATGAGCAGTTCTTC. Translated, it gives CASSQNWGNEQFF.

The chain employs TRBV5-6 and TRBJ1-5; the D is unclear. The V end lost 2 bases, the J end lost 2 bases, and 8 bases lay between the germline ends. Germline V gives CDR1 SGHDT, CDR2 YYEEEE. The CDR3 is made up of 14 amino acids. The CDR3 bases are TGTGCCAGCAGCTTACGGGTGGGCAATCAGCCCCAGCATTTT. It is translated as CASSLRVGNQPQHF.

CDR3 nucleotide sequence: TGCAGCGTAACAGGGGGTGAAGCTTTCTTT. This sequence encodes CSVTGGEAFF. This sequence joins TRBV20-1 and TRBJ1-1; 8 nucleotides agree with TRBD1. The germline V gene encodes CDR1 DFQATT and CDR2 SNEGSKA (reference sequence). The CDR3 consists of 10 residues.

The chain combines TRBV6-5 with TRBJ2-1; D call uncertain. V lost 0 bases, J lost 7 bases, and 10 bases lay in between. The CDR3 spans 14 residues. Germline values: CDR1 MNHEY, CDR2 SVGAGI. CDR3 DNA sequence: TGTGCCAGCAGTTACTCTACCATTCGGAATGAGCAGTTCTTC. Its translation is CASSYSTIRNEQFF.

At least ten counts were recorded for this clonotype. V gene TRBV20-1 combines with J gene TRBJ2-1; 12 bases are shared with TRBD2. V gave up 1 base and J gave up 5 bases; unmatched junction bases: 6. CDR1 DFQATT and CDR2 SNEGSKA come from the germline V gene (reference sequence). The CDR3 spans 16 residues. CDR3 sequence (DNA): TGCAGTGCTAGAGCCTCTAGCGGGGGGGCCGACAATGAGCAGTTCTTC. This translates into CSARASSGGADNEQFF.

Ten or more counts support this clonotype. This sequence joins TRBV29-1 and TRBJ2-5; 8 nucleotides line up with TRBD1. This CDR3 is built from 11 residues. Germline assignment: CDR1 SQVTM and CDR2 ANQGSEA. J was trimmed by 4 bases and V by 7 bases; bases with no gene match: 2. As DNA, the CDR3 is TGCAGCGGTACAGGGGGAGAGACCCAGTACTTC. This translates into CSGTGGETQYF.

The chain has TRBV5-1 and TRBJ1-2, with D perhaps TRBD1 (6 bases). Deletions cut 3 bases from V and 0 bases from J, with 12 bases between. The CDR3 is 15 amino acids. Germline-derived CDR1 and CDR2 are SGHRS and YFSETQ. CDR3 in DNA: TGCGCCAGCAGCTCGACAGGAGAAGCTAACTATGGCTACACCTTC. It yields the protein CASSSTGEANYGYTF.

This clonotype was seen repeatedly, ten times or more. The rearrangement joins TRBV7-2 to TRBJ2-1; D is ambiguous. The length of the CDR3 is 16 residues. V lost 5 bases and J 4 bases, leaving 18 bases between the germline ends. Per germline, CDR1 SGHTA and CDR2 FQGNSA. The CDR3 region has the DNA TGTGCCAGCAGCACAGACCGAGAGCTATTTTACAATGAGCAGTTCTTC. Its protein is CASSTDRELFYNEQFF.

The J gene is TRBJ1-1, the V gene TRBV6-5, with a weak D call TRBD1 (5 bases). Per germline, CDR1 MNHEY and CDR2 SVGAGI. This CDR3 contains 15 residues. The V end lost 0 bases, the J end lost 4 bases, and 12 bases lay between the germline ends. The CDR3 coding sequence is TGTGCCAGCAGTTACTCGGCAGGGATTTCCACTGAAGCTTTCTTT. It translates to CASSYSAGISTEAFF.

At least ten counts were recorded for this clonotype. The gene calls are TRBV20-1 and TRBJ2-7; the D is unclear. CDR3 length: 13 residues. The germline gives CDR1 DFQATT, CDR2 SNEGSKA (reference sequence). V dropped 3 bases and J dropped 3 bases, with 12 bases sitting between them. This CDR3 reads CSASHNTYYEQYV. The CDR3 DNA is TGCAGTGCTAGTCACAACACCTACTACGAGCAGTACGTC.

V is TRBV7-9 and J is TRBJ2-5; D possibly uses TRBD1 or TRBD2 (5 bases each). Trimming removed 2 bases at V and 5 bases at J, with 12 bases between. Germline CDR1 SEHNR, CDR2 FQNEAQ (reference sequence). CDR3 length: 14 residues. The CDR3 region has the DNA TGTGCCAGCAGCTTAACGGGGCTGAGGGAGACCCAGTACTTC. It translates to CASSLTGLRETQYF.

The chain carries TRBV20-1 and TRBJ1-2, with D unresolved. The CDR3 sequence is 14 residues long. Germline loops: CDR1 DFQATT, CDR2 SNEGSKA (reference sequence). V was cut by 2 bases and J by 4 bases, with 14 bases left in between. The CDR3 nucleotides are TGCAGTGCTAGAAGGCCGGGAGCCGTCTATGGCTACACCTTC. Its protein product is CSARRPGAVYGYTF.

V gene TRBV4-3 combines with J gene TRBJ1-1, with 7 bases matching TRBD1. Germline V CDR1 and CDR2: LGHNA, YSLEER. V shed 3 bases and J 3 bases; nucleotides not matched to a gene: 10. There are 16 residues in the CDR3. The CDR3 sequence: CASSQAGSQGDTEAFF. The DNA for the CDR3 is TGCGCCAGCAGCCAGGCGGGTTCGCAGGGGGACACTGAAGCTTTCTTT.

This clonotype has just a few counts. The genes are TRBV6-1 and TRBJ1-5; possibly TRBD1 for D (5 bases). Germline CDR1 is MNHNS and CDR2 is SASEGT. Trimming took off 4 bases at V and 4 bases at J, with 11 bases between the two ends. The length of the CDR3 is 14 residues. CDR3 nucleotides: TGTGCCAGCAGTGGTCAGGGTCGGAATCAGCCCCAGCATTTT. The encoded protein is CASSGQGRNQPQHF.